What follows are 13 T cell receptor beta chains derived from one specimen sequenced in a study of T-cell memory formation after mild COVID-19. TCRdb re-called the 5' RACE reads through MiXCR, storing one row per CDR3 protein. The table records about 440,000 distinct CDR3 sequences, 20% of them present only once. Input material: PBMCs or a T cell subset sorted from them (not recorded which). The receptors shown here come from an adult woman who had mild COVID-19 (a few samples of this study predate the infection). Cell type and time point are not known.

The V gene is TRBV6-2 or TRBV6-3, the J gene TRBJ2-1; 7 bases align to TRBD2. This CDR3 is built from 15 residues. Germline trimming cut 10 bases from V and 6 bases from J; bases unmatched to any gene: 15. Germline CDR1 reads MNHEY; CDR2 reads SVGEGT. The DNA of the CDR3 is TGTGCCACCACGATCCTCCGGGACTACCTCAATGAGCAGTTCTTC. This gives the protein CATTILRDYLNEQFF.

Remarks on this clonotype: Germline is not matched at one junction end, which may reflect a read error. The J gene is TRBJ1-1, the V gene TRBV3-1, with D possibly matching TRBD1 (6 bases). This CDR3 is built from 10 residues. Germline V gene sequence: CDR1 LGHDT, CDR2 YNNKEL (reference sequence). CDR3 amino acids: CASSNRDIEF. The CDR3 DNA sequence: TGTGCCAGCAGCAACCGGGACATCGAGTTT. Based on the CDR3 plus reference TRBV3-1 and TRBJ1-1, the full variable domain is DTAVSQTPKYLVTQMGNDKSIKCEQNLGHDTMYWYKQDSKKFLKIMFSYNNKELIINETVPNRFSPKSPDKAHLNLHINSLELGDSAVYFCASSNRDIEFGQGTRLTVV.

The V call is TRBV12-3 or TRBV12-4, the J call TRBJ2-1; possible D gene TRBD1, 5 bases. This CDR3 is 16 amino acids long. Between the trimmed V and J ends, which lost 5 bases and 6 bases, there was a span of 20 bases. DNA of the CDR3: TGTGCCAGCAGTCCCCACTCCAGACAGCCGCCCAATGAGCAGTTCTTC. This gives the protein CASSPHSRQPPNEQFF.

This clonotype was seen only a few times. The genes are TRBV14 and TRBJ2-7; D is unresolved. V gave up 1 base and J gave up 6 bases, with 16 bases separating them. From germline, CDR1 is SGHDN and CDR2 FVKESK. The CDR3 totals 15 residues. The DNA for the CDR3 is TGTGCCAGCAGCCAAGGGAGAAGTGTTAGTTCCGAGCAGTACTTC. Translated, it gives CASSQGRSVSSEQYF.

The table lists this clonotype with a few counts. This chain connects TRBV9 to TRBJ2-7, with a possible D match to TRBD1 (6 bases). The V end lost 0 bases, the J end lost 6 bases, and 16 bases lay between the germline ends. This CDR3 has 15 amino acids. Germline CDR1 is SGDLS and CDR2 is YYNGEE. CDR3 nucleotides: TGTGCCAGCAGCGTAGTCCCAGGGGAGAACTCCGAGCAGTACTTC. This translates into CASSVVPGENSEQYF.

This clonotype has more than one count but fewer than ten. The chain recombines TRBV27 with TRBJ2-7; TRBD1 aligns across 7 bases. CDR1 is MNHEY and CDR2 is SMNVEV in the germline V gene (reference sequence). The ends lost 4 bases at V and 2 bases at J; junction bases unmatched: 8. This CDR3 has 15 amino acids. CDR3 sequence (DNA): TGTGCCAGCAGTTCCGCCCCACAGGGGACCTACGAGCAGTACTTC. As protein: CASSSAPQGTYEQYF.

This clonotype has at least ten counts. The chain joins TRBV4-2 to TRBJ2-2; D call uncertain. The CDR3 is 13 amino acids. V was trimmed by 3 bases and J by 4 bases, leaving 6 bases between them. Germline V gene lookup returns CDR1 LGHNA and CDR2 YNFKEQ. The DNA for the CDR3 is TGTGCCAGCAGCCAGAGAGTCACCGGGGAGCTGTTTTTT. Translating it yields CASSQRVTGELFF.

This clonotype has more than one count but fewer than ten. CDR3 coding DNA: TGTGCCAGCAGCTTAGGGGGGAAAGGAGGGAAGCAGGGCCACTCCTACGAGCAGTACTTC. Translating it yields CASSLGGKGGKQGHSYEQYF. The chain carries TRBV11-3 and TRBJ2-7; D is possibly TRBD2 (6 bases). V lost 1 base and J lost 0, with 25 bases in between. The germline gives CDR1 SGHNT, CDR2 YENEEA. The CDR3 consists of 20 residues.

This clonotype was counted between two and nine times. This rearrangement joins TRBV30 to TRBJ2-7, with 7 nucleotides matching TRBD1. The trim removed 2 bases at V and 0 bases at J, leaving 10 bases unmatched. The CDR3 contains 16 residues. Looked up from germline, CDR1 is GTSNPN and CDR2 is SVGIG (reference sequence). DNA for the CDR3: TGTGCCTGGAGTATGGACAGGTTGGGGGACTCCTACGAGCAGTACTTC. Residues: CAWSMDRLGDSYEQYF.

The rearrangement links TRBV24-1 to TRBJ2-7; D remains ambiguous. The CDR3 covers 12 residues. Germline CDR1 KGHDR, CDR2 SFDVKD. Deletions cut 3 bases from V and 9 bases from J, with 11 bases between. DNA for the CDR3: TGTGCCACCAGTGATGAGAGTATGAGGCAGTACTTC. It encodes CATSDESMRQYF.

The CDR3 is CASSLAWVGITDTQYF. As DNA, the CDR3 is TGCGCCAGCAGCTTGGCCTGGGTAGGAATCACAGATACGCAGTATTTT. The gene calls are TRBV5-1 and TRBJ2-3; no reliable D call. Germline-derived CDR1 and CDR2 are SGHRS and YFSETQ. The V and J ends lost 0 bases and 2 bases respectively, with 13 bases between them. The CDR3 sequence is 16 residues long.

Comment on this clonotype: One junction end disagrees with the germline gene, perhaps due to a read error. The J gene is TRBJ1-4, the V gene TRBV7-9; D is ambiguous. Germline V gene sequence: CDR1 SEHNR, CDR2 FQNEAQ (reference sequence). This CDR3 has 15 residues. The DNA of the CDR3 is TGTGCCATCAGCCCAGGACGGGCGATTAATGAAAAACTGTTTTTT. The encoded protein is CAISPGRAINEKLFF.

The chain uses TRBV25-1 and TRBJ1-1, with 9 bases fitting TRBD1. Trimming removed 4 bases from V and 10 bases from J; junction bases left unmatched: 10. This CDR3 is 14 amino acids long. Germline loops: CDR1 MGHDK, CDR2 SYGVNS. CDR3: CASSAGTGSIAAFF. In DNA form, the CDR3 reads TGTGCCAGCAGTGCCGGGACAGGGAGCATCGCAGCTTTCTTT.